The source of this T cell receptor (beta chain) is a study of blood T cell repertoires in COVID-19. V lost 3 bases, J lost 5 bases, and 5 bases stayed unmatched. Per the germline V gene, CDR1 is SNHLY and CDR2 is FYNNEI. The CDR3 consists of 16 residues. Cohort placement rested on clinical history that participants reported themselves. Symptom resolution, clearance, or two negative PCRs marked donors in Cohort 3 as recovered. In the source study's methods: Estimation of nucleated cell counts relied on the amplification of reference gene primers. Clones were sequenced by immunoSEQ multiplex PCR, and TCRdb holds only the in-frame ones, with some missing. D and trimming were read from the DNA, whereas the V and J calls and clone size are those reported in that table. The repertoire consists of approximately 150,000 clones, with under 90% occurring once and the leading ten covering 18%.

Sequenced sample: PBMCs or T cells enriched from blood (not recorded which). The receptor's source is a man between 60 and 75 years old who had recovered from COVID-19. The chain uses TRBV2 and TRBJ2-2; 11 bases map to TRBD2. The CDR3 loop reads CASSEELAGGTGELFF. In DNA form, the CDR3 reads TGTGCCAGCAGTGAGGAGCTAGCGGGAGGAACCGGGGAGCTGTTTTTT.